This T cell receptor (beta chain) was captured in a study of T-cell reconstitution after alpha-beta-depleted transplantation in children. Molecular barcoding with unique molecular identifiers was used for the TCRbeta library. TCRdb used MiXCR to reprocess the PCR reads, holding one entry per CDR3 protein. The top ten hold around 4% of the sample, which has about 400,000 distinct CDR3 sequences, roughly 13% seen once. CDR1 is SGHRS, CDR2 YFSETQ, per germline. The ends lost 0 bases at V and 2 bases at J; junction bases unmatched: 4. The CDR3 runs 17 residues. J is TRBJ2-2 and V is TRBV5-1, with 10 bases lining up with TRBD2. The origin of this receptor is a human donor who donated a stem cell graft to a child with Fanconi anemia. Source: PBMCs, taken from the stem cell graft. In DNA, the CDR3 is TGCGCCAGCAGCTTGGGACTAGCGGGTGGAAACACCGGGGAGCTGTTTTTT. Its protein is CASSLGLAGGNTGELFF.